Described below is a single TCR beta chain sequence and its context. This specimen comes from a study of blood T cell repertoires in COVID-19. Looking at the study overall: The cDNA or gDNA used as material had been derived from T cells, B-cell-depleted T cells, or PBMCs.

Per the original methods: Nucleated cell counts were estimated from reference gene primer amplification. Produced via immunoSEQ multiplex PCR; TCRdb's table is partial and in-frame only. From that table come the V and J calls and clone size; the DNA was used to work out D and trimming. The sample shows 100,000 to 150,000 clones, approximately 70% of them seen only once. V shed 6 bases and J 2 bases; nucleotides not matched to a gene: 14. Germline-derived CDR1 and CDR2 are MNHEY and SMNVEV (reference sequence). CDR3 size: 17 residues. The sample taken for sequencing was peripheral blood. The clonotype comes from a woman in her 70s with acute or convalescent COVID-19. The J gene is TRBJ2-5, the V gene TRBV27; 8 bases line up with TRBD2. Written as DNA, the CDR3 is TGTGCCAGCAGGATGGAAGCTAGCGGGCACATGCAAGAGACCCAGTACTTC. It yields the protein CASRMEASGHMQETQYF.